A single sample is the source of the 30 T cell receptor beta chains below, sequenced in a study of shared clonotypes between healthy human individuals. Generated by immunoSEQ multiplex PCR, the TCRdb table keeps only in-frame clones and is missing some. The table lists millions of clones, about 92% of them singletons. Material for sequencing was naive CD4+ T cells sorted from blood. The sample's subset: CD45RA+ positively selected. The receptors come from a man aged 18 to 30 in good health.

V gene TRBV6-1 combines with J gene TRBJ2-5, with unresolved D. Germline CDR1 reads MNHNS; CDR2 reads SASEGT. This CDR3 is 13 amino acids long. V lost 1 base and J lost 7, with 10 bases in between. CDR3: CASSEVVIRTQYF. CDR3 DNA sequence: TGTGCCAGCAGTGAAGTGGTCATAAGGACCCAGTACTTC.

V is TRBV25-1 and J is TRBJ2-3; D is perhaps TRBD1 (6 bases). The CDR3 loop spans 16 amino acids. Trimming took 6 bases from V and 0 from J, leaving 16 bases between them. From germline, CDR1 is MGHDK and CDR2 SYGVNS. CDR3 in amino acids: CASRPSIRGSTDTQYF. CDR3 bases: TGTGCCAGCAGGCCCTCAATCAGGGGTAGCACAGATACGCAGTATTTT.

This clone is a singleton in its sample. Different DNA sequences within this sample yield the same CDR3. The V call is TRBV7-9, the J call TRBJ2-5; D might be TRBD1 or TRBD2, each matching 5 bases. The V gene's germline CDR1 is SEHNR and CDR2 FQNEAQ (reference sequence). CDR3 length: 15 amino acids. The ends were cut back, 5 bases at V and 5 bases at J, with 18 bases in the middle. The CDR3 bases are TGTGCCAGCAGCCAGACCGGGACCCTCGGGGAGACCCAGTACTTC. It translates to CASSQTGTLGETQYF.

The rearrangement joins TRBV5-6 to TRBJ2-3, with D perhaps matching TRBD2 (6 bases). The germline V gene encodes CDR1 SGHDT and CDR2 YYEEEE. V was shortened by 2 bases and J by 2 bases, with 24 bases between the two germline ends. The CDR3 is made up of 19 amino acids. The CDR3 nucleotides read TGTGCCAGCAGCTTCGTTCGCGGGGTAGCATCTGGAAACACAGATACGCAGTATTTT. It is translated as CASSFVRGVASGNTDTQYF.

The CDR3 coding sequence is TGTGCCAGCGAGGCGGCAGCCGGTGGCTACACCTTC. Amino acid sequence: CASEAAAGGYTF. This chain connects TRBV6-5 to TRBJ1-2; D unresolved. The CDR3 is 12 residues long. The V end was cut by 8 bases, the J end by 7 bases, with 14 bases between. CDR1 MNHEY and CDR2 SVGAGI come from the germline V gene.

This clone was counted a few times. The genes are TRBV7-9 and TRBJ2-7; D is perhaps TRBD1 or TRBD2 (5 bases each). CDR1 SEHNR and CDR2 FQNEAQ come from the germline V gene (reference sequence). V lost 2 bases to trimming and J lost 2 bases, with 16 bases between them. CDR3 length equals 16 residues. Here the CDR3 DNA reads TGTGCCAGCAGCTTATTGGGGGAGCGGTCCACCTACGAGCAGTACTTC. This codes for CASSLLGERSTYEQYF.

The chain carries TRBV18 and TRBJ2-7, with TRBD1 matching 8 bases. V dropped 5 bases and J dropped 0; count of bases not matched to a gene: 3. The CDR3 consists of 14 residues. Germline V CDR1 and CDR2: KGHSH, LQKENI. This CDR3 is CASSSQGASYEQYF. The CDR3 DNA sequence: TGTGCCAGCTCATCCCAGGGGGCCTCCTACGAGCAGTACTTC. Together with reference TRBV18 and TRBJ2-7, the CDR3 gives the full variable domain: NAGVMQNPRHLVRRRGQEARLRCSPMKGHSHVYWYRQLPEEGLKFMVYLQKENIIDESGMPKERFSAEFPKEGPSILRIQQVVRGDSAAYFCASSSQGASYEQYFGPGTRLTVT.

The rearrangement joins TRBV5-1 to TRBJ2-1; 7 bases align to TRBD1. Trimming took 2 bases from V and 1 from J; bases not matched to a gene: 6. This CDR3 spans 16 amino acids. Germline-derived CDR1 and CDR2 are SGHRS and YFSETQ. CDR3 loop: CASSFQGVESYNEQFF. The DNA for the CDR3 is TGCGCCAGCAGCTTTCAGGGGGTTGAGTCCTACAATGAGCAGTTCTTC.

This clone was observed once. This chain uses TRBV5-1 with TRBJ1-5, with 9 bases that match TRBD1. CDR1 and CDR2 (germline): SGHRS, YFSETQ. The CDR3 covers 15 residues. Trimming cost V 0 bases and J 6 bases; bases outside gene matches: 4. The CDR3 loop is CASSLGQGGSQPQHF. DNA of the CDR3: TGCGCCAGCAGCTTGGGACAGGGGGGGAGTCAGCCCCAGCATTTT.

V usage is TRBV5-8 and J usage is TRBJ1-2; D gene unclear. This CDR3 is built from 14 residues. Trimming stripped 4 bases from V and 2 bases from J, with 12 bases between. In germline, CDR1 is SGHTS, CDR2 YDEGEE. DNA of the CDR3: TGTGCCAGCAGCCGCCAGGTGGACAACTATGGCTACACCTTC. It is translated as CASSRQVDNYGYTF.

The V call is TRBV30, the J call TRBJ2-1; the D gene is possibly TRBD1 (5 bases). The CDR3 loop spans 14 amino acids. The germline V and J ends were trimmed by 1 base and 7 bases, with 14 bases remaining between them. Germline V CDR1 and CDR2: GTSNPN, SVGIG (reference sequence). Here the CDR3 DNA reads TGTGCCTGGAGTGGGATAAGGGGCCTGAATGAGCAGTTCTTC. It encodes CAWSGIRGLNEQFF.

The J gene is TRBJ1-5, the V gene TRBV27; D is uncertain. CDR1 and CDR2 from the germline V gene are MNHEY and SMNVEV (reference sequence). Trimming took off 0 bases at V and 3 bases at J, with 9 bases between the two ends. This CDR3 has 15 residues. This CDR3 is CASSLSGLINQPQHF. As DNA, the CDR3 is TGTGCCAGCAGTTTATCAGGTCTCATCAATCAGCCCCAGCATTTT.

This sequence joins TRBV7-9 and TRBJ2-3; 8 positions match TRBD2. V dropped 5 bases and J dropped 2; count of bases not matched to a gene: 3. The CDR3 runs 14 residues. Germline CDR1 and CDR2: SEHNR and FQNEAQ (reference sequence). In nucleotides, the CDR3 is TGTGCCAGCAGCCTTAGCGGGAACACAGATACGCAGTATTTT. It yields the protein CASSLSGNTDTQYF.

The V gene is TRBV9, the J gene TRBJ2-7, with 7 bases matching TRBD2. Germline CDR1 is SGDLS and CDR2 is YYNGEE. CDR3 size: 15 residues. The ends lost 1 base at V and 7 bases at J; junction bases unmatched: 11. In DNA form, the CDR3 reads TGTGCCAGCAGCGTATCGGGGGGAGGGCCGCAAGAGCAGTACTTC. Amino acids: CASSVSGGGPQEQYF.

The genes are TRBV6-6 and TRBJ2-5; no reliable D call. Germline CDR1 and CDR2: MNHNY and SVGAGI (reference sequence). The length of the CDR3 is 13 residues. V gave up 5 bases and J gave up 9 bases, with 16 bases separating them. The CDR3 loop is CASSDGLSGAQYF. The DNA for the CDR3 is TGTGCCAGCAGTGACGGGCTTTCGGGCGCCCAGTACTTC.

This clone was seen more than once but under ten times. The chain combines TRBV5-4 with TRBJ1-6; D perhaps matches TRBD1 (5 bases). Trimming took 5 bases from V and 5 from J, leaving 5 bases between them. This CDR3 comprises 12 residues. The germline CDR1 and CDR2 sequences are SGHNT and YYREEE (reference sequence). The CDR3 region has the DNA TGTGCCAGCAGACAGGATAATTCACCCCTCCACTTT. Encoded protein: CASRQDNSPLHF. Filled out from reference TRBV5-4 and TRBJ1-6, the complete variable domain reads ETGVTQSPTHLIKTRGQQVTLRCSSQSGHNTVSWYQQALGQGPQFIFQYYREEENGRGNFPPRFSGLQFPNYSSELNVNALELDDSALYLCASRQDNSPLHFGNGTRLTVT.

This chain links TRBV29-1 with TRBJ1-2, with no clear D. CDR3 length: 12 amino acids. V lost 3 bases, J lost 2 bases, and 7 bases lay in between. CDR1 SQVTM and CDR2 ANQGSEA come from the germline V gene. CDR3 in amino acids: CSVEGNNYGYTF. The CDR3 nucleotides are TGCAGCGTTGAGGGGAACAACTATGGCTACACCTTC.

The V call is TRBV5-1, the J call TRBJ2-6; D assignment may be TRBD1 or TRBD2 (5 bases each). Germline CDR1 and CDR2: SGHRS and YFSETQ. The CDR3 totals 16 residues. Trimming stripped 7 bases from V and 0 bases from J, with 14 bases between. The CDR3 region is CASRLGALSGANVLTF. CDR3 DNA sequence: TGCGCCAGCCGGCTCGGGGCACTCTCTGGGGCCAACGTCCTGACTTTC.

This clone was observed a single time. The rearrangement links TRBV5-1 to TRBJ1-4; TRBD1 aligns across 11 bases. Trimming cost V 3 bases and J 7 bases; bases outside gene matches: 8. CDR1 is SGHRS, CDR2 YFSETQ, per germline. The CDR3 runs 16 residues. CDR3 protein: CASSSPGQGEGEKLFF. The CDR3, as DNA: TGCGCCAGCAGCTCCCCGGGACAGGGGGAAGGTGAAAAACTGTTTTTT.

The chain has TRBV7-2 and TRBJ1-4; 8 bases are a match to TRBD1. The CDR3 is 15 residues long. CDR1 is SGHTA and CDR2 is FQGNSA in the germline V gene. The trim removed 5 bases at V and 8 bases at J, leaving 10 bases unmatched. CDR3 in DNA: TGTGCCAGCAGCCCCGGGACAGGCACTGGGGAAAAACTGTTTTTT. Amino acid sequence: CASSPGTGTGEKLFF.

This clone was detected a few times. V gene TRBV4-1 combines with J gene TRBJ1-1; 7 nucleotides agree with TRBD1. CDR1 and CDR2 from the germline V gene are MGHRA and YSYEKL. The V segment lost 0 bases and the J segment 11 bases; nucleotides outside the gene matches: 6. The CDR3 extends over 13 amino acids. This chain's CDR3 is CASSQDRQGGAFF. The CDR3 DNA reads as TGCGCCAGCAGCCAAGACCGACAGGGAGGCGCTTTCTTT.

The J gene is TRBJ1-1, the V gene TRBV27; no definite D call. Germline-derived CDR1 and CDR2 are MNHEY and SMNVEV (reference sequence). The CDR3 is 16 residues long. With 1 base removed from V and 1 base from J, the gap between germline ends came to 13 bases. CDR3 residues: CASSLFRSLKNTEAFF. The DNA for the CDR3 is TGTGCCAGCAGTTTATTCCGGTCTCTGAAGAACACTGAAGCTTTCTTT.

CDR3 loop: CASSLSGTVTYEQYF. CDR3 nucleotides: TGTGCCAGCAGCTTGAGCGGGACTGTCACCTACGAGCAGTACTTC. V gene TRBV5-4 combines with J gene TRBJ2-7; TRBD2 aligns across 7 bases. There are 15 residues in the CDR3. Trimming cost V 1 base and J 2 bases; bases outside gene matches: 6. Per the germline V gene, CDR1 is SGHNT and CDR2 is YYREEE (reference sequence).

CDR3 in DNA: TGTGCCAGCAGCTTAGCTCCCACAGATACGCAGTATTTT. It is translated as CASSLAPTDTQYF. The V gene is TRBV11-2, the J gene TRBJ2-3; D is unresolved. Trimming removed 1 base at V and 2 bases at J, with 4 bases between. Germline V gives CDR1 SGHAT, CDR2 FQNNGV. The CDR3 length is 13 residues.

The V gene is TRBV7-2, the J gene TRBJ2-7; 7 nucleotides line up with TRBD2. The CDR3 covers 15 residues. The ends lost 6 bases at V and 2 bases at J; junction bases unmatched: 10. Germline loops: CDR1 SGHTA, CDR2 FQGNSA. DNA of the CDR3: TGTGCCAGCAGTCCGGGGAGGGGTGGAACCTACGAGCAGTACTTC. Protein product: CASSPGRGGTYEQYF.

The chain recombines TRBV5-4 with TRBJ1-2, with a weak D call TRBD1 (6 bases). Between the trimmed V and J ends, which lost 3 bases and 0 bases, there was a span of 12 bases. The CDR3 spans 15 residues. Germline V gene lookup returns CDR1 SGHNT and CDR2 YYREEE (reference sequence). The CDR3 sequence: CASSSQGPPNYGYTF. DNA of the CDR3: TGTGCCAGCAGCTCACAGGGTCCACCTAACTATGGCTACACCTTC.

The chain links TRBV7-3 to TRBJ1-1; TRBD1 might be the D (6 bases). The CDR3 sequence is 15 residues long. The V and J ends lost 5 bases and 2 bases respectively, with 15 bases between them. CDR1 and CDR2 (germline): SGHTA, FQGTGA. The CDR3 loop reads CASSPITGSNTEAFF. As DNA, the CDR3 is TGTGCCAGCAGCCCCATTACAGGGAGTAACACTGAAGCTTTCTTT.

V and J are TRBV5-8 and TRBJ1-5; unclear D gene. Trimming pared 0 bases from V and 7 bases from J, leaving 11 bases between. CDR3 length equals 14 residues. The germline gives CDR1 SGHTS, CDR2 YDEGEE. Here the CDR3 reads CASSLVGIRQPQHF. CDR3 coding DNA: TGTGCCAGCAGCTTGGTGGGCATCAGGCAGCCCCAGCATTTT.

The chain joins TRBV29-1 to TRBJ2-7, with D possibly matching TRBD1 (6 bases). CDR3 length: 13 residues. Germline values: CDR1 SQVTM, CDR2 ANQGSEA. The germline V and J ends were trimmed by 6 bases and 1 base, with 13 bases remaining between them. As DNA, the CDR3 is TGCAGCGTGAAAGACAGGTCTTCCTACGAGCAGTACTTC. It codes for CSVKDRSSYEQYF.

The genes are TRBV6-1 and TRBJ2-5, with 10 bases fitting TRBD1. Germline values: CDR1 MNHNS, CDR2 SASEGT. V shed 9 bases and J 5 bases; nucleotides not matched to a gene: 9. The CDR3 extends over 14 amino acids. As DNA, the CDR3 is TGTGCCAGTTCGACAGGGGGCTGGGGGGAGACCCAGTACTTC. Translating gives CASSTGGWGETQYF.